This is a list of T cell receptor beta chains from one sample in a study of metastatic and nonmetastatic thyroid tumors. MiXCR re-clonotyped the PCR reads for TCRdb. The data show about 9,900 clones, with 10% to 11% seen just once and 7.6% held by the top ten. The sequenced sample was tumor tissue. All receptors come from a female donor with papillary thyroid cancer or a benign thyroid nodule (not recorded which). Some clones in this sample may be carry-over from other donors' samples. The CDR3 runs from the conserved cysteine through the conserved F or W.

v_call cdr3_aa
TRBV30 CAWSVRQLNTGELFF
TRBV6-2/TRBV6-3 CASSPMLAEKIF
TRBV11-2 CASMRGGGDTQYF
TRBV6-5 CASSYSGAGQETQYF
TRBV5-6 CASSLDFGTYTDTQYF
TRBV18 CASSRQGPNEKLFF
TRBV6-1 CANMVDTDHTEAFF
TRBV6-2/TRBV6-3 CASSYDPWGDNEKLFF
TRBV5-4 CASSLGQGAGNTEAFF
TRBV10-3 CAISGSGQGGSPLHF
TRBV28 CASSPPGQLSYREAFF
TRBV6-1 CAIKPVGRAFF
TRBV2 CASKSGNTYEQYF
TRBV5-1 CASSFEGLNTGELFF
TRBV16 CASSRRDRLLNTGELFF
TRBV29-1 CSVTGWGLPTDTQYF
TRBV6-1 CASTPIGGGESWYEQYF
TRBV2 CASSESNTEAFF
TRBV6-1 CASSRRDRNTGELFF
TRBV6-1 CASRIQGGTGGYTF
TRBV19 CASSTTGGARTEAFF
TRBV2 CASSERGRLTEASF
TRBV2 CASSERPSQETQYF
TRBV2 CASRLRDTEAFF
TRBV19 CASSLMALYNEQFF